The text below deals with one T cell receptor (beta chain). The data were taken from a study of T cells in Graves' hyperthyroidism and ophthalmopathy. Across the study: Any treatment followed the collection of peripheral blood at initial diagnosis.

There were TCR beta CDR3 regions amplified from RNA transcripts. The primer set for the first-round RT-PCR of the TCR CDR3 was HTBI. TCRdb re-called the multiplex PCR reads with MiXCR, one entry per CDR3 protein. The sample gives 300,000 or so distinct CDR3 sequences, approximately 15% of which show up once; approximately 57% is in the top ten. The germline CDR1 and CDR2 sequences are SGHRS and YFSETQ. This CDR3 spans 16 amino acids. V was pared by 1 base and J by 4 bases, with 17 bases between. Uncontrolled infections, other autoimmune diseases, pregnancy or lactation led to exclusion of patients. Fresh peripheral blood, about 9.6 ml, yielded the PBMCs.

V usage is TRBV5-1 and J usage is TRBJ1-2; a possible D gene is TRBD1 (6 bases). This sequence originates from a woman aged 60 to 75 with Graves' ophthalmopathy. The specimen was blood. The CDR3 here is CASSLNGGPVSYGYTF. The CDR3 region has the DNA TGCGCCAGCAGCTTGAACGGGGGGCCGGTGAGCTATGGCTACACCTTC.